Listed below are T cell receptor beta chains from one sample, sequenced in a study of T cells expressing NK-cell markers. TCRdb re-analyzed the 5' RACE reads; it lists each CDR3 protein once, without DNA. The listing contains about 460,000 distinct CDR3 sequences. Sample: blood T cells: a sorted CD56 or NKG2C T cell subset, CD4+ or CD8+ T cells, or bulk PBMC T cells (not recorded which). The receptor source for this set is a woman between 45 and 65 years old in good health. Both conserved end residues are part of each CDR3. Fields, in order: V gene, J gene, CDR3 length, CDR3 protein.

>TRBV18|TRBJ2-2|16
CASSPPGAGRTGELFF
>TRBV5-1|TRBJ2-5|14
CASSLAWIQETQYF
>TRBV29-1|TRBJ2-5|15
CSVTLAGGVQETQYF
>TRBV27|TRBJ2-7|17
CASSYEAGTGGSYEQYF
>TRBV12-3/TRBV12-4|TRBJ1-3|17
CASSLVGLESSGNTIYF
>TRBV11-2|TRBJ1-1|16
CASSPTRDRARTEAFF
>TRBV20-1|TRBJ1-2|14
CSARGGRTNYGYTF
>TRBV5-5|TRBJ1-1|12
CASSPLVSEAFF
>TRBV24-1|TRBJ2-7|14
CATSAAGRTYEQYF
>TRBV10-1|TRBJ2-1|14
CASSVRTLYNEQFF
>TRBV6-5|TRBJ2-5|14
CASSPRFRRETQYF
>TRBV19|TRBJ2-3|14
CASSIGSTSDTQYF
>TRBV3-1|TRBJ2-2|17
CASSQDWGLAGHGELFF
>TRBV10-1|TRBJ2-1|15
CASSETRVGNNEQFF
>TRBV5-1|TRBJ1-2|14
CASSSTQQGGGYTF
>TRBV6-1|TRBJ2-3|13
CASTPLARGTQYF
>TRBV6-2/TRBV6-3|TRBJ2-5|21
CASSYVSSGLATPHNQETQYF
>TRBV11-3|TRBJ1-4|19
CASSACIPGGRMANEKLFF
>TRBV24-1|TRBJ2-1|14
CATGMGSAYNEQFF
>TRBV12-3/TRBV12-4|TRBJ2-1|16
CASSFSTSGDYNEQFF
>TRBV29-1|TRBJ2-5|14
CSVEASGGQETQYF
>TRBV4-1|TRBJ2-7|15
CASSQEQSSSYEQYF
>TRBV5-4|TRBJ2-1|16
CASSSLAGPTYNEQFF
>TRBV28|TRBJ1-1|14
CASGGGAGNTEAFF
>TRBV5-1|TRBJ2-7|14
CASSLDPGSYEQYF